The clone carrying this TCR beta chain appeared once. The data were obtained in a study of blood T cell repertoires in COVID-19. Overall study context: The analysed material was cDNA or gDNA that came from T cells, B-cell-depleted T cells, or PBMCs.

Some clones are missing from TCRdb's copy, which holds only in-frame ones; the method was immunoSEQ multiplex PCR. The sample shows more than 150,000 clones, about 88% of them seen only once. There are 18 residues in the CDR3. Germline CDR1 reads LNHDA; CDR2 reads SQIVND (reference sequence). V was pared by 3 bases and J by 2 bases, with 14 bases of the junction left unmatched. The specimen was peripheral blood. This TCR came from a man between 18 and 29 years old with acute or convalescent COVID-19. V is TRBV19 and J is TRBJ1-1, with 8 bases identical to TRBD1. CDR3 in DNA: TGTGCCAGTAGTATGAGGAGGCAGGGGGCGATGGTTAACACTGAAGCTTTCTTT. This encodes CASSMRRQGAMVNTEAFF.